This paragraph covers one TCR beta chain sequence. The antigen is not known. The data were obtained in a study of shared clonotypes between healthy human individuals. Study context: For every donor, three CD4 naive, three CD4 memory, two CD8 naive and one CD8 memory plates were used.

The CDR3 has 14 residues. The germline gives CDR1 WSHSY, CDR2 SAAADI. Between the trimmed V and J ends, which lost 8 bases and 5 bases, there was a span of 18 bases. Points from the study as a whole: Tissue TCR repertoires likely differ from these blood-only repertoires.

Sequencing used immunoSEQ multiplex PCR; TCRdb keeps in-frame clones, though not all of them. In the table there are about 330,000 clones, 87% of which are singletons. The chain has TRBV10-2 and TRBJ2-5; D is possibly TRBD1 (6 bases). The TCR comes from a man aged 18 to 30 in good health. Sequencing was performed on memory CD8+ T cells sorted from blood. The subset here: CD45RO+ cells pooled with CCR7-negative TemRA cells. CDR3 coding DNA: TGCGCCAGCCGAAGCTCTAGGGGGTTTGAGACCCAGTACTTC. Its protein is CASRSSRGFETQYF.